The next 2 T cell receptor beta chains were all read from a single sample in a study of breast tumors, draining lymph nodes, adjacent tissues. Samples came from axillary lymph nodes draining the breast cancer. TCRdb re-called the multiplex PCR reads through MiXCR, storing one row per CDR3 protein. Among some 150,000 distinct CDR3 sequences listed, approximately 20% were seen once. Sequencing input: axillary lymph node tissue. These TCRs come from a female donor with breast cancer. Some clones in this sample may be carry-over from other donors' samples.

With respect to this clonotype: A read error may produce the germline difference seen at one junction end. The chain links TRBV10-3 to TRBJ2-5, with D hard to call. The CDR3 is made up of 14 amino acids. Germline V gene lookup returns CDR1 ENHRY and CDR2 SYGVKD. CDR3 bases: TGTGCCATCAGTGAGTCGCGGAAACAAGAGATCCAGTACTTC. This sequence encodes CAISESRKQEIQYF.

This clonotype was recorded at least ten times. The chain joins TRBV5-1 to TRBJ2-1; D call uncertain. Per germline, CDR1 SGHRS and CDR2 YFSETQ. V was cut by 0 bases and J by 0 bases, with 10 bases left in between. The CDR3 is made up of 16 amino acids. CDR3 nucleotide sequence: TGCGCCAGCAGCTTGGAGGGTAGGCCCTCCTACAATGAGCAGTTCTTC. As protein: CASSLEGRPSYNEQFF.